This is a list of T cell receptor beta chains from one sample in a study of shared clonotypes between healthy human individuals. Libraries were prepared by immunoSEQ multiplex PCR; TCRdb keeps only in-frame clonotypes and omits some of them. Of a few million clones in the sample, 93% are singletons; the top ten hold 0.35% to 0.5%. Sequencing input: naive CD4+ T cells from PBMCs. These receptor sequences come from a man in his late teens or twenties in good health. Some clones in this sample may be carry-over from other donors' samples. Both conserved end residues are trimmed from each CDR3. A row's size may be missing; if present it is once, few, many or a size class.

.	TRBV6-6	TRBJ1-5	ASRSYQGAQPQH
.	TRBV5-1	TRBJ2-1	ASSLGSTSLVNEQF
.	TRBV4-2	TRBJ1-5	ASSQEGGYSNQPQH
.	TRBV7-9	TRBJ1-1	ASSLGRTPNTEAF
.	TRBV11-2	TRBJ2-1	ASSLLRNSYNEQF
.	TRBV5-1	TRBJ1-2	ASSLGGYTMYGYT
.	TRBV4-3	TRBJ1-2	ASSQDPGRQLSGYT
.	TRBV4-1	TRBJ2-7	ASSRTALAGYEQY
once	TRBV7-6	TRBJ1-1	ASSTWGTEAF
.	TRBV5-1	TRBJ1-2	ASSLGQVGYGYT
.	TRBV18	TRBJ2-2	ASSPQSSGNTGELF
once	TRBV29-1	TRBJ2-1	SGRSNEQF
.	TRBV30	TRBJ2-2	AWKRQGKVESGELF
.	TRBV6-1	TRBJ2-3	ASSDRVSTDTQY
.	TRBV6-6	TRBJ2-1	ASTYPSGSSYNEQF
.	TRBV19	TRBJ1-1	ASSPRTAGGTEAF
once	TRBV5-6	TRBJ2-7	ASSLIGTTPTEQY
.	TRBV5-6	TRBJ2-2	ASSLVRGTGELF
.	TRBV28	TRBJ2-7	ASSPGLAGGYEQY
.	TRBV7-9	TRBJ2-5	ASSHPRQGSETQY
.	TRBV6-6	TRBJ2-7	ASSYSGQAWVEQY
.	TRBV7-9	TRBJ2-3	ASSLGTGKDTQY
.	TRBV5-4	TRBJ2-1	ASSRTGRDEQF